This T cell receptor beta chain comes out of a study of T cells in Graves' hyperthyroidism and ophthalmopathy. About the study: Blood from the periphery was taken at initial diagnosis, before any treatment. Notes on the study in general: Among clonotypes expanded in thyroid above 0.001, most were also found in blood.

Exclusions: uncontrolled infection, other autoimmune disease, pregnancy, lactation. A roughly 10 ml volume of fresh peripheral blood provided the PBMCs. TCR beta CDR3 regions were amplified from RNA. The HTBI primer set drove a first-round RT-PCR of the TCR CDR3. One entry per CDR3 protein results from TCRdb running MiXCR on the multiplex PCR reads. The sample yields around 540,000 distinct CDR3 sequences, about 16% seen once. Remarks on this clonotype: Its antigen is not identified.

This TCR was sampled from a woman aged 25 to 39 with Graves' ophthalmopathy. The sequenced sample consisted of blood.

The CDR3 bases are TGTGCCAGCAGTCCGGGGAGGCTAGCGGTCTACAATGAGCAGTTCTTC. Translation gives CASSPGRLAVYNEQFF. The chain recombines TRBV28 with TRBJ2-1, with TRBD2 identical over 7 bases. Trimming cost V 5 bases and J 3 bases; bases outside gene matches: 10. Germline values: CDR1 MDHEN, CDR2 SYDVKM. The CDR3 totals 16 residues.